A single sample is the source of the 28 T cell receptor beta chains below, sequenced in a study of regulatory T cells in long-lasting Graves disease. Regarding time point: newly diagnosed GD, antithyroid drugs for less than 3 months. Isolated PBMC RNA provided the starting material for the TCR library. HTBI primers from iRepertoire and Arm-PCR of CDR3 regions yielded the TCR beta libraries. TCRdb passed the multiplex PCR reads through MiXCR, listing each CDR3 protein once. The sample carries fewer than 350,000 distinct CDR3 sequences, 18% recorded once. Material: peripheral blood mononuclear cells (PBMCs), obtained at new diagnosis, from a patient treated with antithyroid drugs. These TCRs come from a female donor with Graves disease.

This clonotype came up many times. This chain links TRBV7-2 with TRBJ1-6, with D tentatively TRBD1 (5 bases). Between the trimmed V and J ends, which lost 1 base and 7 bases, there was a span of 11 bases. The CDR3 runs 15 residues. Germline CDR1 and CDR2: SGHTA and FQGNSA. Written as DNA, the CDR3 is TGTGCCAGCAGCTTAGATTCAGGGACCAATTCACCCCTCCACTTT. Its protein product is CASSLDSGTNSPLHF.

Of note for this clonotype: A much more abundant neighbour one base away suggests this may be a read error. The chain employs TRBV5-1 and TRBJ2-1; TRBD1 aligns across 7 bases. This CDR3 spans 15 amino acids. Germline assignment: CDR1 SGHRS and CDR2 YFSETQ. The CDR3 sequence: CASSLQGLAYNEQLF. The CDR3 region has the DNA TGCGCCAGCAGCTTACAGGGGCTCGCGTACAATGAGCAGCTCTTC.

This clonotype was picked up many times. CDR3 in amino acids: CASTTKTVGNTEAFF. The CDR3 DNA reads as TGTGCCAGTACCACCAAGACAGTGGGGAACACTGAAGCTTTCTTT. V usage is TRBV19 and J usage is TRBJ1-1; TRBD1 is a possible D gene (5 bases). CDR3 length equals 15 residues. Germline loops: CDR1 LNHDA, CDR2 SQIVND (reference sequence). V lost 7 bases and J lost 1, with 16 bases in between. Drawing the rest from reference TRBV19 and TRBJ1-1, the complete variable domain is DGGITQSPKYLFRKEGQNVTLSCEQNLNHDAMYWYRQDPGQGLRLIYYSQIVNDFQKGDIAEGYSVSREKKESFPLTVTSAQKNPTAFYLCASTTKTVGNTEAFFGQGTRLTVV.

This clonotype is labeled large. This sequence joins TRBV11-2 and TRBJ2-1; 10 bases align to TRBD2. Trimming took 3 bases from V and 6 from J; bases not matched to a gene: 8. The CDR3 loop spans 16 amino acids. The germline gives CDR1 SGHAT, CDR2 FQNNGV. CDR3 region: CASSFLTSGNFNEQFF. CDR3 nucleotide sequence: TGTGCCAGCAGCTTCCTCACTAGCGGGAACTTCAATGAGCAGTTCTTC.

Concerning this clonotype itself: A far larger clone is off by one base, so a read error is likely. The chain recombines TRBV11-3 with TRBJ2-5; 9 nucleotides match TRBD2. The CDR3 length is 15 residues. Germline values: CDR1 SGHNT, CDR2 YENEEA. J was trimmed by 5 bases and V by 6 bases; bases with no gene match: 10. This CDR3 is CASSKGISGSETQYF. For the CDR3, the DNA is TGTGCCAGCAGTAAGGGGATTAGCGGGAGTGAGACCCAGTACTTC. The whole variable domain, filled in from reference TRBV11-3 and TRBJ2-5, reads EAGVVQSPRYKIIEKKQPVAFWCNPISGHNTLYWYLQNLGQGPELLIRYENEEAVDDSQLPKDRFSAERLKGVDSTLKIQPAELGDSAVYLCASSKGISGSETQYFGPGTRLLVL.

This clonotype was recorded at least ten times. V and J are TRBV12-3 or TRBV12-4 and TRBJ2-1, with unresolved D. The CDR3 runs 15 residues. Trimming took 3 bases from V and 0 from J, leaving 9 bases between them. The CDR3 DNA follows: TGTGCCAGCAGTTTCTCAGCGATCTCCTACAATGAGCAGTTCTTC. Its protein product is CASSFSAISYNEQFF.

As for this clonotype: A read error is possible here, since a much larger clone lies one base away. CDR3 coding DNA: TGTGCCAGCGGCTTGGGGACTAGCGGGAGAGGGAGCAGGTATACGCAGTATTTT. Protein product: CASGLGTSGRGSRYTQYF. The chain employs TRBV5-8 and TRBJ2-3, with TRBD2 matching 14 bases. CDR1 is SGHTS and CDR2 is YDEGEE in the germline V gene. CDR3 length: 18 residues.

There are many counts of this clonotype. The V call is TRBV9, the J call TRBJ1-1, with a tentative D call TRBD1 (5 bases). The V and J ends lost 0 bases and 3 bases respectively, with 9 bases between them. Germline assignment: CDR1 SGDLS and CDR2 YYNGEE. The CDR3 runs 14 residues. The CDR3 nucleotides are TGTGCCAGCAGCGTAGATGGGGGAGACACTGAAGCTTTCTTT. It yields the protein CASSVDGGDTEAFF.

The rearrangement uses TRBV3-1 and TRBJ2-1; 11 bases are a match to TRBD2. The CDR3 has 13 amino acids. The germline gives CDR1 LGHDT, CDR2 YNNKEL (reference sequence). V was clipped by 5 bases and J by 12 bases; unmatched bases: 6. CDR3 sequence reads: CASSRGTSGLQFF. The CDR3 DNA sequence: TGTGCCAGCAGCAGGGGGACTAGCGGACTGCAGTTCTTC.

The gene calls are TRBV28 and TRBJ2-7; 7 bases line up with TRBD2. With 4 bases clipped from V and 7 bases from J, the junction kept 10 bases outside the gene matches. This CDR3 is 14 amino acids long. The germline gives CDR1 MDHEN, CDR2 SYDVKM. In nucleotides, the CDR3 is TGTGCCAGCAGTTGGGGGGGGACCACGAGGGAGCAGTACTTC. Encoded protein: CASSWGGTTREQYF.

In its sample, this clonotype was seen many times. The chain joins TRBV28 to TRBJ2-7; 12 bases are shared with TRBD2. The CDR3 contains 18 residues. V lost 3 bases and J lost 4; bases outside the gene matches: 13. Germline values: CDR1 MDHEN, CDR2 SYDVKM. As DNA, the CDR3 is TGTGCCAGCAGTTTGGCGCTAGCGGGAGGGCCCCTCCCATACGAGCAGTACTTC. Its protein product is CASSLALAGGPLPYEQYF.

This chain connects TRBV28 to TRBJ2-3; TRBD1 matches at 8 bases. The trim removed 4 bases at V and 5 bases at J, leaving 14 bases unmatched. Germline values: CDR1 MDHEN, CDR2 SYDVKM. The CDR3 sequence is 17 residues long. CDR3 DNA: TGTGCCAGCAGTTCCTATACGACAGGGGCCCTGGGAGATACGCAGTATTTT. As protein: CASSSYTTGALGDTQYF.

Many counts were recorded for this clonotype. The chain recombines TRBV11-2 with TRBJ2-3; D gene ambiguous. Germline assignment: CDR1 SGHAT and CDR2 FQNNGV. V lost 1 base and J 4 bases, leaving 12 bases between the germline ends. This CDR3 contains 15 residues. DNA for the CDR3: TGTGCCAGCAGCTTAGGTACGGCTGGGGCAGATACGCAGTATTTT. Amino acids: CASSLGTAGADTQYF.

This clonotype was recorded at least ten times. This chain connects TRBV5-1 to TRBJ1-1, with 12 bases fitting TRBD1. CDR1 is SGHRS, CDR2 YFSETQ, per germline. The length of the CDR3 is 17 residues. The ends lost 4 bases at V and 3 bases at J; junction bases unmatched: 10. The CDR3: CASSEEPGQGAYTEAFF. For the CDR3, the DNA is TGCGCCAGCAGCGAGGAACCGGGACAGGGGGCGTACACTGAAGCTTTCTTT.

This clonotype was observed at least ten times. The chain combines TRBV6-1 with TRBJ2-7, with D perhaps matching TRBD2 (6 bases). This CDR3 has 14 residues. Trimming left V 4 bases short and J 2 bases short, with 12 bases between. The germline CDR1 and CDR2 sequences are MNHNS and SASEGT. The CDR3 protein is CASSGFWTTYEQYF. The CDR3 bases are TGTGCCAGCAGTGGTTTCTGGACTACCTACGAGCAGTACTTC.

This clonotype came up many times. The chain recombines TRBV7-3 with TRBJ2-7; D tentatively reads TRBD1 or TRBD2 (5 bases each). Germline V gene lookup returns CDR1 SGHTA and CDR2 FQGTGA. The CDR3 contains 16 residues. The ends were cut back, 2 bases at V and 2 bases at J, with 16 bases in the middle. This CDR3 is CASSLSGRDGPYEQYF. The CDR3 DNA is TGTGCCAGCAGCTTATCGGGTAGGGACGGCCCCTACGAGCAGTACTTC.

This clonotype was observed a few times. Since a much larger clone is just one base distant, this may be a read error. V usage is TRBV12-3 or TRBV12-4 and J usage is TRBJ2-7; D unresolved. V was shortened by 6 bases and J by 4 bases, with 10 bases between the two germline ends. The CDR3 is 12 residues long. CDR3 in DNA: TGTGCCAGCAGCCGGACGATGTACGAGCAGTACTTC. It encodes CASSRTMYEQYF.

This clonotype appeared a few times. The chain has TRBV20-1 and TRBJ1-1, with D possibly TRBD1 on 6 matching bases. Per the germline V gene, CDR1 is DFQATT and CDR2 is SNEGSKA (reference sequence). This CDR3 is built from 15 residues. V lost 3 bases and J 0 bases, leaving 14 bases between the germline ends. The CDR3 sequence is CSARYAGHLNTEAFF. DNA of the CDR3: TGCAGTGCTAGGTATGCGGGACACTTGAACACTGAAGCTTTCTTT.

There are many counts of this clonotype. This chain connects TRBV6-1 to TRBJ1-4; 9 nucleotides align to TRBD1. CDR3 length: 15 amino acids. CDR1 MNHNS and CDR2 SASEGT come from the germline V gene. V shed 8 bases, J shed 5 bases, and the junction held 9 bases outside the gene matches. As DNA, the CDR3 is TGTGCCAGCGGCTCCGGGACAGGGTGGAATGAAAAACTGTTTTTT. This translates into CASGSGTGWNEKLFF.

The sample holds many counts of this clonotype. CDR3 sequence (DNA): TGTGCCTGGAGTGTAGGGGACAATCGTGAGCAGTTCTTC. Amino acid sequence: CAWSVGDNREQFF. The genes are TRBV30 and TRBJ2-1; D is perhaps TRBD1 (6 bases). The CDR3 is 13 amino acids. Looked up from germline, CDR1 is GTSNPN and CDR2 is SVGIG (reference sequence). The germline V and J ends were trimmed by 0 bases and 9 bases, with 12 bases remaining between them.

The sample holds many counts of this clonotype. In DNA, the CDR3 is TGTGCCTGGGACGAGAACACTGAAGCTTTCTTT. This encodes CAWDENTEAFF. The chain is built from TRBV30 and TRBJ1-1; the D is unclear. V lost 5 bases and J lost 1, with 5 bases in between. Germline CDR1 GTSNPN, CDR2 SVGIG (reference sequence). This CDR3 contains 11 residues.

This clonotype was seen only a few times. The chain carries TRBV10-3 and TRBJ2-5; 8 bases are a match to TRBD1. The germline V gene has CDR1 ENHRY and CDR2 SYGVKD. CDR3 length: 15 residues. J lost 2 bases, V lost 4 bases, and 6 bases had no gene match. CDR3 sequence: CAISASGQGQETQYF. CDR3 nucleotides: TGTGCCATCAGTGCGTCAGGACAGGGACAAGAGACCCAGTACTTC.

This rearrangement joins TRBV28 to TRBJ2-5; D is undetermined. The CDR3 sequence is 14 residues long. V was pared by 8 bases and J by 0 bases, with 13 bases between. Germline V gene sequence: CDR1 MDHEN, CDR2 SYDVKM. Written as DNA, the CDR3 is TGTGCCAGCGAGCCGTCCGAGGACCAAGAGACCCAGTACTTC. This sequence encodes CASEPSEDQETQYF.

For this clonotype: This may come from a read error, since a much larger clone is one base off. In DNA form, the CDR3 reads TGTGCCAGCAGGGCCCGCATCAATCAGCCCCAGCATTTT. It translates to CASRARINQPQHF. V is TRBV27 and J is TRBJ1-5; no reliable D call. This CDR3 is 13 amino acids long. The germline V gene encodes CDR1 MNHEY and CDR2 SMNVEV (reference sequence). V was shortened by 6 bases and J by 3 bases, with 9 bases between the two germline ends.

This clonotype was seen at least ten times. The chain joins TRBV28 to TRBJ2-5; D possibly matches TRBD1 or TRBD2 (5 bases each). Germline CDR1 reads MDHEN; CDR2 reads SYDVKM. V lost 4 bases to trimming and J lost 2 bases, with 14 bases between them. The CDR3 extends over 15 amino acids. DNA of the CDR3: TGTGCCAGCAGTTACCGAGGGGATACACAAGAGACCCAGTACTTC. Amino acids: CASSYRGDTQETQYF.

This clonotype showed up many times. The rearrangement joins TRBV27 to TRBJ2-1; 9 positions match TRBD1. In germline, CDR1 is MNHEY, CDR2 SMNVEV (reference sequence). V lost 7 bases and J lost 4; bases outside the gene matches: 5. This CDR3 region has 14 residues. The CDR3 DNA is TGTGCCAGCACCACCGGGACAGGGTACAATGAGCAGTTCTTC. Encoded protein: CASTTGTGYNEQFF.

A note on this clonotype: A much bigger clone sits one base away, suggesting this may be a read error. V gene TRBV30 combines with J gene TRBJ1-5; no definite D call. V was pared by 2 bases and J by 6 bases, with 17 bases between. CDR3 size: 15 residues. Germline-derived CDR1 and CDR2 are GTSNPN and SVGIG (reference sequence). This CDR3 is CAWSLGAALGQPQHF. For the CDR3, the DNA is TGTGCCTGGAGTCTTGGCGCGGCCCTGGGTCAGCCCCAGCATTTT.

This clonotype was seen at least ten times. CDR3 coding DNA: TGTGCCAGCAGCTTAGAGCAGGGGTTCCCAGATACGCAGTATTTT. Its protein product is CASSLEQGFPDTQYF. J is TRBJ2-3 and V is TRBV11-2, with a tentative D call TRBD1 (6 bases). V was cut by 0 bases and J by 4 bases, with 11 bases left in between. Germline V lookup: CDR1 SGHAT, CDR2 FQNNGV. This CDR3 contains 15 residues.